The present TCR beta chain was sequenced within a study of cytomegalovirus exposure and HLA in healthy donors. Generated by immunoSEQ multiplex PCR, the TCRdb table keeps only in-frame clones and is missing some. The table has more than 150,000 clones, about 88% seen once; the top ten hold around 3%. This clone was seen only once. CDR3 length: 16 amino acids. Germline V lookup: CDR1 MNHEY, CDR2 SMNVEV (reference sequence). Trimming at V came to 0 bases and at J to 0 bases, leaving 2 bases not matched to a gene. The sequence came from a young man in good health and CMV-seronegative. Source material: PBMCs. V and J are TRBV27 and TRBJ1-3; 7 nucleotides line up with TRBD1. The CDR3 coding sequence is TGTGCCAGCAGTTTATCCCGACAGGGCTCTGGAAACACCATATATTTT. Translation gives CASSLSRQGSGNTIYF.